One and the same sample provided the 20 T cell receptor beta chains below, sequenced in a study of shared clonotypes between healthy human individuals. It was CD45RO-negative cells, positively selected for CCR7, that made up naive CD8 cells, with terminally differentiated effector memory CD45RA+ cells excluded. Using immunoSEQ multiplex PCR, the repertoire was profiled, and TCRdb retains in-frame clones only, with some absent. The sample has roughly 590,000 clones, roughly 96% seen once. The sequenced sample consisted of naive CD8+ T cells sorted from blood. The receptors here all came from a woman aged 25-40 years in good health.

The CDR3 DNA follows: TGTGCCACCGTCCTCGCGGGGGACACTGAAGCTTTCTTT. Amino acid sequence: CATVLAGDTEAFF. The chain has TRBV28 and TRBJ1-1; perhaps TRBD1 as D (5 bases). The CDR3 contains 13 residues. CDR1 is MDHEN, CDR2 SYDVKM, per germline. The V gene lost 10 bases and the J gene lost 3 bases, with 15 bases spanning the gap.

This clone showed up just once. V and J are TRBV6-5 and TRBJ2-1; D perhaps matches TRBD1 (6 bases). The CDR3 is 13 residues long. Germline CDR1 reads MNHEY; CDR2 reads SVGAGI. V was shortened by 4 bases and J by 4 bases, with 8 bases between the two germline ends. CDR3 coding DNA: TGTGCCAGCAGTTCAACAGGGTACAATGAGCAGTTCTTC. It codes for CASSSTGYNEQFF.

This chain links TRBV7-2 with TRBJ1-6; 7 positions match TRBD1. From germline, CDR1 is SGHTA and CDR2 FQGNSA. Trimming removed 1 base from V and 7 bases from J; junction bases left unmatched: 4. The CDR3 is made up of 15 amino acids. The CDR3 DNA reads TGTGCCAGCAGCTTAGTGGTCAGGGGGAATTCACCCCTCCACTTT. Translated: CASSLVVRGNSPLHF.

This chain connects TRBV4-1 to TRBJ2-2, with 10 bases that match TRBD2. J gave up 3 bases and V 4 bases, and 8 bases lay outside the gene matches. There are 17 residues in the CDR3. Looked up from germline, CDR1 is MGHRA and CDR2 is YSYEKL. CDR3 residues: CASSPLAGGYDTGELFF. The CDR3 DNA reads TGCGCCAGCAGCCCATTAGCGGGAGGTTACGACACCGGGGAGCTGTTTTTT.

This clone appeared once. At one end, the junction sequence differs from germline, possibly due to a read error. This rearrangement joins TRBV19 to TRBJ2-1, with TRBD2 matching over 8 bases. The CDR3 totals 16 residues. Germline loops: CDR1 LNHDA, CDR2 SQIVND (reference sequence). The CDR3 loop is CACSSISGGDFNEQFF. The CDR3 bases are TGTGCCTGTAGTTCAATAAGCGGGGGAGACTTCAATGAGCAGTTCTTC.

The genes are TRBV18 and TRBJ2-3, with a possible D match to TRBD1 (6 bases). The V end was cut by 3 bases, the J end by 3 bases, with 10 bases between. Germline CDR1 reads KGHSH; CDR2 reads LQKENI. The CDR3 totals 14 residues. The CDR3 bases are TGTGCCAGCTCACCTAGTGACAGGACAGATACGCAGTATTTT. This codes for CASSPSDRTDTQYF.

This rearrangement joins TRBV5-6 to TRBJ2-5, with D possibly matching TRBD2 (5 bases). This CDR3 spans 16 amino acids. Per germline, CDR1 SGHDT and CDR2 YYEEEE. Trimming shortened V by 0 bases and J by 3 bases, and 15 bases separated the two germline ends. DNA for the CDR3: TGTGCCAGCAGCTTGGGAATAGCGCCAGTTGAAGAGACCCAGTACTTC. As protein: CASSLGIAPVEETQYF.

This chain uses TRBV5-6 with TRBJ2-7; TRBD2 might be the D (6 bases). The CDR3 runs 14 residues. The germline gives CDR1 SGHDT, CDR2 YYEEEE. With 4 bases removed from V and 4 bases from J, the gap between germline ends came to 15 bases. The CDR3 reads CASSPGGRPYEQYF. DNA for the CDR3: TGTGCCAGCAGCCCAGGAGGGAGGCCTTACGAGCAGTACTTC.

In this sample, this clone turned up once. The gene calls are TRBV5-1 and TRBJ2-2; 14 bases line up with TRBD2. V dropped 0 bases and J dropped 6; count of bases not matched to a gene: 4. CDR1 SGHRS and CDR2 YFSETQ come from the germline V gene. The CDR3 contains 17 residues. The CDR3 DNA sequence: TGCGCCAGCAGCTTGGGAAGACTAGCGGGAGGGGCCGGGGAGCTGTTTTTT. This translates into CASSLGRLAGGAGELFF.

CDR3 residues: CSVDGAYEQYF. The CDR3 nucleotides read TGCAGCGTTGATGGGGCTTACGAGCAGTACTTC. V usage is TRBV29-1 and J usage is TRBJ2-7; D may be TRBD1 (5 bases). This CDR3 is built from 11 residues. V was shortened by 3 bases and J by 4 bases, with 7 bases between the two germline ends. Germline V gene sequence: CDR1 SQVTM, CDR2 ANQGSEA.

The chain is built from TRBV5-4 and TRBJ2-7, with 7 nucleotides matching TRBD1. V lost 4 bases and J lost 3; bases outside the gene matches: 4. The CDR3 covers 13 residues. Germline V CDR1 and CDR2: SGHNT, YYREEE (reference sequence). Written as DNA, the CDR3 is TGTGCCAGCAGCCCAGGGACAGTCTACGAGCAGTACTTC. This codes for CASSPGTVYEQYF.

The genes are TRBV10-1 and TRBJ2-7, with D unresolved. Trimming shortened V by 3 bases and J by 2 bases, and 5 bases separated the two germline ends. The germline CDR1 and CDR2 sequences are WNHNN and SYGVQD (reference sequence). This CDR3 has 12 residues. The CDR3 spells CASSDRPYEQYF. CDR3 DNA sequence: TGCGCCAGCAGTGACAGACCCTACGAGCAGTACTTC.

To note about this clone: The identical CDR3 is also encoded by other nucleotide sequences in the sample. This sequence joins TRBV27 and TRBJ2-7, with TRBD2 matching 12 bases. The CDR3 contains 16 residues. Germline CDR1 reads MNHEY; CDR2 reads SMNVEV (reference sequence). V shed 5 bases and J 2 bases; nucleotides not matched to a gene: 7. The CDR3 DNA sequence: TGTGCCAGCAGTCTAGTCCTAGCGGGAGGGGCCTACGAGCAGTACTTC. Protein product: CASSLVLAGGAYEQYF.

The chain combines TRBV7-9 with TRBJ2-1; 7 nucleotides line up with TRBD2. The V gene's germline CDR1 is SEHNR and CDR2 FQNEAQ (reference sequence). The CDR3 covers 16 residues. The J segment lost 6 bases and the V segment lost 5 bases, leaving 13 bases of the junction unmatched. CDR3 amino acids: CASSLFTSETRNEQFF. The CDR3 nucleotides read TGTGCCAGCAGCCTGTTTACTAGCGAAACACGCAATGAGCAGTTCTTC.

The CDR3 nucleotides read TGTGCCAGCTCACCACCCCAGCACTACACAGATACGCAGTATTTT. It translates to CASSPPQHYTDTQYF. The rearrangement links TRBV18 to TRBJ2-3; D is unresolved. The CDR3 loop spans 15 amino acids. Germline V gene data show CDR1 as KGHSH and CDR2 as LQKENI. The V end was cut by 0 bases, the J end by 2 bases, with 9 bases between.

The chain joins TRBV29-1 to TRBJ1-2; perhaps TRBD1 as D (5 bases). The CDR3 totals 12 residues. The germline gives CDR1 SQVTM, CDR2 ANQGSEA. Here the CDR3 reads CGVEDKNYGYTF. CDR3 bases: TGCGGAGTTGAGGACAAGAACTATGGCTACACCTTC.

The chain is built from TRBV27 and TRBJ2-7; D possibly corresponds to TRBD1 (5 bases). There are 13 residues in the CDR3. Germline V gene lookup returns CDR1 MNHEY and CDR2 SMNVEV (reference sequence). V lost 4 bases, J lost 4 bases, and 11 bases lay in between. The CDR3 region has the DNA TGTGCCAGCAGTTGGCAGGGTGGGTACGAGCAGTACTTC. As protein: CASSWQGGYEQYF.

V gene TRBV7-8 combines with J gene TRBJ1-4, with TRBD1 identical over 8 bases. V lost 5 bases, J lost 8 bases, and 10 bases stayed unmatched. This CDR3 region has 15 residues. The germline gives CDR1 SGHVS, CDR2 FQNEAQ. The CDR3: CASSPPGDRGEKLFF. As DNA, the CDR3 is TGTGCCAGCAGCCCCCCTGGAGACAGGGGAGAAAAACTGTTTTTT.

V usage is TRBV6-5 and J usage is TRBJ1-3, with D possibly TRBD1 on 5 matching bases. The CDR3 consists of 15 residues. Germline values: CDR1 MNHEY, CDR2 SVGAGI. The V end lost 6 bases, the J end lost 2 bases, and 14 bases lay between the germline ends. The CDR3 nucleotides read TGTGCCAGCAGAACGCTCGGGGGACCTGGAAACACCATATATTTT. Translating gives CASRTLGGPGNTIYF.

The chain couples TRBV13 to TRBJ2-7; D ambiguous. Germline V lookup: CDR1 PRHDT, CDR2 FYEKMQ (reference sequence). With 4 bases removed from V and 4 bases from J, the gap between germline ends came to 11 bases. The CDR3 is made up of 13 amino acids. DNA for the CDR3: TGTGCCAGCAGCTCGACCCGCCTGTACGAGCAGTACTTC. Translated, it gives CASSSTRLYEQYF.